The 8 T cell receptor beta chains listed next were all sequenced from one sample in a study of blood T cell repertoires in COVID-19. Method: immunoSEQ multiplex PCR; TCRdb's copy keeps in-frame clones and lacks some. The sample has 87,000 or so clones; roughly four fifths are singletons. The specimen was peripheral blood. The receptors were sampled from a woman between 70 and 85 years old with acute or convalescent COVID-19.

This rearrangement joins TRBV18 to TRBJ2-1, with 11 bases that match TRBD2. Germline CDR1 reads KGHSH; CDR2 reads LQKENI. The CDR3 spans 15 residues. V lost 4 bases and J lost 7; bases outside the gene matches: 6. CDR3 sequence: CASSRLSGGANEQFF. CDR3 nucleotide sequence: TGTGCCAGCTCACGACTTAGCGGGGGGGCGAATGAGCAGTTCTTC. Filled out from reference TRBV18 and TRBJ2-1, the complete variable domain reads NAGVMQNPRHLVRRRGQEARLRCSPMKGHSHVYWYRQLPEEGLKFMVYLQKENIIDESGMPKERFSAEFPKEGPSILRIQQVVRGDSAAYFCASSRLSGGANEQFFGPGTRLTVL.

The chain uses TRBV9 and TRBJ1-2, with D perhaps TRBD1 (5 bases). The V end lost 3 bases, the J end lost 4 bases, and 22 bases lay between the germline ends. There are 17 residues in the CDR3. The germline CDR1 and CDR2 sequences are SGDLS and YYNGEE. This chain's CDR3 is CASSGWVPGLKAYGYTF. CDR3 DNA sequence: TGTGCCAGCAGCGGGTGGGTCCCGGGACTCAAAGCCTATGGCTACACCTTC.

This chain joins TRBV25-1 and TRBJ2-1; 7 bases line up with TRBD1. V was pared by 5 bases and J by 3 bases, with 7 bases of the junction left unmatched. Germline CDR1 and CDR2: MGHDK and SYGVNS. CDR3 length: 15 amino acids. This CDR3 reads CASSSTTGIYNEQFF. CDR3 nucleotides: TGTGCCAGCAGTTCGACGACAGGGATCTACAATGAGCAGTTCTTC.

The V gene is TRBV30, the J gene TRBJ1-1; 8 positions match TRBD1. Trimming removed 3 bases from V and 7 bases from J; junction bases left unmatched: 7. Looked up from germline, CDR1 is GTSNPN and CDR2 is SVGIG (reference sequence). This CDR3 comprises 13 residues. Here the CDR3 reads CAWSRQGMGEAFF. CDR3 bases: TGTGCCTGGAGCAGACAGGGGATGGGTGAAGCTTTCTTT. The full variable domain, with the rest looked up from reference TRBV30 and TRBJ1-1, is SQTIHQWPATLVQPVGSPLSLECTVEGTSNPNLYWYRQAAGRGLQLLFYSVGIGQISSEVPQNLSASRPQDRQFILSSKKLLLSDSGFYLCAWSRQGMGEAFFGQGTRLTVV.

The chain has TRBV2 and TRBJ2-2, with D unresolved. Germline V lookup: CDR1 SNHLY, CDR2 FYNNEI. The germline V and J ends were trimmed by 2 bases and 2 bases, with 9 bases remaining between them. This CDR3 has 15 residues. CDR3 protein: CASSEMNTNTGELFF. DNA of the CDR3: TGTGCCAGCAGTGAAATGAACACAAACACCGGGGAGCTGTTTTTT. Looking up the rest from reference TRBV2 and TRBJ2-2 gives the full variable domain: EPEVTQTPSHQVTQMGQEVILRCVPISNHLYFYWYRQILGQKVEFLVSFYNNEISEKSEIFDDQFSVERPDGSNFTLKIRSTKLEDSAMYFCASSEMNTNTGELFFGEGSRLTVL.

This rearrangement joins TRBV19 to TRBJ1-2; a possible D gene is TRBD1 (6 bases). Germline loops: CDR1 LNHDA, CDR2 SQIVND (reference sequence). The CDR3 contains 13 residues. V dropped 3 bases and J dropped 6 bases, with 11 bases sitting between them. The CDR3 loop reads CASSIQAGDGYTF. CDR3 nucleotides: TGTGCCAGTAGTATCCAGGCAGGGGATGGCTACACCTTC.

This clone was detected once. V gene TRBV10-3 combines with J gene TRBJ1-1, with D uncertain. The CDR3 runs 16 residues. V was cut by 5 bases and J by 0 bases, with 16 bases left in between. Looked up from germline, CDR1 is ENHRY and CDR2 is SYGVKD. The CDR3 loop is CAISLRRSTMNTEAFF. As DNA, the CDR3 is TGTGCCATCAGTCTCCGACGGTCCACTATGAACACTGAAGCTTTCTTT.

The gene calls are TRBV7-2 and TRBJ2-1; 8 bases agree with TRBD2. Germline trimming cut 5 bases from V and 4 bases from J; bases unmatched to any gene: 10. Germline assignment: CDR1 SGHTA and CDR2 FQGNSA. CDR3 size: 16 residues. The CDR3 reads CASSLQSGGGYNEQFF. Here the CDR3 DNA reads TGTGCCAGCAGCCTTCAAAGCGGGGGAGGGTACAATGAGCAGTTCTTC.